This T cell receptor beta chain came from a study of blood T cells in healthy people across ages. This CDR3 is built from 14 residues. Germline V gene lookup returns CDR1 MDHEN and CDR2 SYDVKM. The J segment lost 0 bases and the V segment lost 9 bases, leaving 6 bases of the junction unmatched. Together with a sample-barcoded 5' primer, a J-beta primer mix was included in a second PCR lasting 7 to 11 cycles. MiXCR was run by TCRdb on the 5' RACE reads, yielding one entry per CDR3 protein. Of 700,000 to 900,000 distinct CDR3 sequences in the sample, about a quarter were seen once. This clonotype came up a few times. These data were also filed under a second study, of T cells of mothers and their children.

This chain links TRBV28 with TRBJ2-7; TRBD2 aligns across 9 bases. The sequencing sample was made of blood. This clonotype was sampled from a boy between 10 and 17 years old in good health. In nucleotides, the CDR3 is TGTGCCAGTCTAAGGCGGGGGGGCTCCTACGAGCAGTACTTC. Translated, it gives CASLRRGGSYEQYF.